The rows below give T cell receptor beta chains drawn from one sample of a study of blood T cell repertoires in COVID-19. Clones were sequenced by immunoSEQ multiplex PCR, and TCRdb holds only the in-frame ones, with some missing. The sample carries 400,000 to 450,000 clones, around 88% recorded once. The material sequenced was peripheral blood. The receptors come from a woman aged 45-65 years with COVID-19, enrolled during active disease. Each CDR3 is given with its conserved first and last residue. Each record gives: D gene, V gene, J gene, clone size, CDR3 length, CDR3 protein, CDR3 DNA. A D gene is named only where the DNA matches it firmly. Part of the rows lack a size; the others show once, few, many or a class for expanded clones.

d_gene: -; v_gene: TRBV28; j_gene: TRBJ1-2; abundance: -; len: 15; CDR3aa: CASSLSGSLPGGYTF; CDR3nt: TGTGCCAGCAGTTTATCGGGCAGCCTCCCGGGGGGCTACACCTTC
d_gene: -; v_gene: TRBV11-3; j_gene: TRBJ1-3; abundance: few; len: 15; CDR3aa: CASSLSGPRGNTIYF; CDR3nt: TGTGCCAGCAGCTTAAGCGGGCCGAGAGGAAACACCATATATTTT
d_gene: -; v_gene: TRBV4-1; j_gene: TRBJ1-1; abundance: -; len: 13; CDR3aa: CATAWDTNTEAFF; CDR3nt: TGCGCCACCGCCTGGGACACGAACACTGAAGCTTTCTTT
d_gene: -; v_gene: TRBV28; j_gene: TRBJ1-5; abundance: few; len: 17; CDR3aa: CASSLGKAGYSNQPQHF; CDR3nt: TGTGCCAGCAGTTTGGGAAAAGCGGGCTATAGCAATCAGCCCCAGCATTTT
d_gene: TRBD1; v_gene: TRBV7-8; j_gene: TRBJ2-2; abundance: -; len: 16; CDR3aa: CASSLEGTGTAGELFF; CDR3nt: TGTGCCAGCAGCTTAGAAGGGACAGGGACGGCCGGGGAGCTGTTTTTT
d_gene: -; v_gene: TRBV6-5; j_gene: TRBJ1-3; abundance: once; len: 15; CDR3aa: CASSYSTSSGNTIYF; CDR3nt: TGTGCCAGCAGTTACTCGACTAGCTCTGGAAACACCATATATTTT
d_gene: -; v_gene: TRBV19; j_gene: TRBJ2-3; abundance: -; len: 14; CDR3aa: CASSVGKGTDTQYF; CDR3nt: TGTGCCAGTAGTGTCGGGAAGGGCACAGATACGCAGTATTTT
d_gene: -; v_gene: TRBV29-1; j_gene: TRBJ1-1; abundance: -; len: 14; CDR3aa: CSAVGAGDNTEAFF; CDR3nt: TGCAGCGCCGTTGGGGCAGGGGACAACACTGAAGCTTTCTTT
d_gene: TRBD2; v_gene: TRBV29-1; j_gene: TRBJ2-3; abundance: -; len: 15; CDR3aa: CSVDPSSGGVLGQYF; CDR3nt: TGCAGCGTTGACCCCTCTAGCGGGGGGGTCTTAGGGCAGTATTTT
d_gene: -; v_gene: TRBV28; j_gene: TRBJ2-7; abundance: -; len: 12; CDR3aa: CASKRGSYEQYF; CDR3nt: TGTGCCAGCAAGCGCGGCTCCTACGAGCAGTACTTC
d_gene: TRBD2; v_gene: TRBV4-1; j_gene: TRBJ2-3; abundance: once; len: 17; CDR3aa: CASKLQRGPGRNDTQYF; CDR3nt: TGCGCCAGCAAACTTCAGCGGGGCCCTGGGAGGAACGATACACAGTATTTT
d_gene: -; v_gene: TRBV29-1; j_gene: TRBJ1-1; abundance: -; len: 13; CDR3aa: CSVEDPTGSEAFF; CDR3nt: TGCAGCGTTGAAGATCCAACAGGGTCTGAAGCTTTCTTT
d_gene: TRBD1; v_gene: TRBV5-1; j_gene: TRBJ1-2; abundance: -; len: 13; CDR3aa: CASSPGQDYGYTF; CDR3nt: TGCGCCAGCAGCCCGGGACAGGACTATGGCTACACCTTC
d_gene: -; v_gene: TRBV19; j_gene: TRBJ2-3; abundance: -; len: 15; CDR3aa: CASSIPRARTDTQYF; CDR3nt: TGTGCCAGTAGTATACCCAGGGCAAGGACAGATACGCAGTATTTT
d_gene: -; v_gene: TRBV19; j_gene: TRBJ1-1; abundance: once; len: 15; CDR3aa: CASRVMREGNTEAFF; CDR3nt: TGTGCCAGTAGAGTCATGAGGGAGGGGAACACTGAAGCTTTCTTT
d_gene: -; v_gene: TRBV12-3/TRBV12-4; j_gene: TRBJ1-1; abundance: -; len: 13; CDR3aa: CASSDKVGGEAFF; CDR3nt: TGTGCCAGCAGTGATAAGGTGGGGGGTGAAGCTTTCTTT
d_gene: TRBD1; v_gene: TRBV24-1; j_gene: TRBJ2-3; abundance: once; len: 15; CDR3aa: CATKSQGDGTDTQYF; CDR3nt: TGTGCCACCAAGTCTCAGGGGGATGGCACAGATACGCAGTATTTT
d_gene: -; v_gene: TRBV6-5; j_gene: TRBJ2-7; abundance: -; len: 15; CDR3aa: CASIVTWGSPYEQYF; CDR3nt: TGTGCCAGCATAGTAACTTGGGGCAGCCCCTACGAGCAGTACTTC
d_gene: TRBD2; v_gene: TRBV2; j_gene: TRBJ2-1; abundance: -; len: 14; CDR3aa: CASRESGGLNEQFF; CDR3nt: TGTGCCTCCCGTGAGAGCGGGGGGCTGAATGAGCAGTTCTTC
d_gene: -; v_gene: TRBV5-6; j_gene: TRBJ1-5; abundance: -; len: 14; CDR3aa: CASTLGRVTQPQHF; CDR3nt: TGTGCCAGCACCCTGGGGAGGGTCACCCAGCCCCAGCATTTT
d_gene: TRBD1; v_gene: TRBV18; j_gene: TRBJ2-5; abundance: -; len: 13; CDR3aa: CASSDRVRETQYF; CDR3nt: TGTGCCAGCTCAGACAGGGTGCGTGAGACCCAGTACTTC
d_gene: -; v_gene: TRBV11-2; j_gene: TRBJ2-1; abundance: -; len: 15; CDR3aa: CASSLGRGKHNEQFF; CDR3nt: TGTGCCAGCAGCTTAGGTAGGGGCAAGCACAATGAGCAGTTCTTC
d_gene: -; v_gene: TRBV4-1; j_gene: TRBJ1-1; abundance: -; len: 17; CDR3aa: CASSRKLDPTGNTEAFF; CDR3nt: TGCGCCAGCAGCCGTAAGTTAGATCCGACAGGGAACACTGAAGCTTTCTTT
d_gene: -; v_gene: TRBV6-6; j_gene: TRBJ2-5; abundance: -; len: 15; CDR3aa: CASSYVVRAQETQYF; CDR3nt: TGTGCCAGCAGTTACGTTGTGAGGGCCCAAGAGACCCAGTACTTC
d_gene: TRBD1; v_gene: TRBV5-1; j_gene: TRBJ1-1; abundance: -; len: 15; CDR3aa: CASSTGQGSNTEAFF; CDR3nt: TGCGCCAGCAGCACCGGACAGGGCAGTAACACTGAAGCTTTCTTT
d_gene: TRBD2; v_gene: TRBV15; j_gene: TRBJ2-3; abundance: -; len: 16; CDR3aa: CATSSVWLAESDTQYF; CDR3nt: TGTGCCACCAGCAGTGTATGGCTAGCGGAGTCAGATACGCAGTATTTT
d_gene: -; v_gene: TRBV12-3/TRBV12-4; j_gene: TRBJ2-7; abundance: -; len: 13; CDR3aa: CASSPGTPYEQYF; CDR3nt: TGTGCCAGCAGCCCCGGGACACCCTACGAGCAGTACTTC
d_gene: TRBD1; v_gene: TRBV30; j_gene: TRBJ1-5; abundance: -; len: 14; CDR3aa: CAWSPGQGNQPQHF; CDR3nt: TGTGCCTGGAGCCCGGGACAGGGGAATCAGCCCCAGCATTTT
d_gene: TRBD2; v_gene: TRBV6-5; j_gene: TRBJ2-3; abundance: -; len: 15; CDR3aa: CASSFSGGTTDTQYF; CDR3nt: TGTGCCAGCAGTTTTAGCGGGGGGACCACAGATACGCAGTATTTT
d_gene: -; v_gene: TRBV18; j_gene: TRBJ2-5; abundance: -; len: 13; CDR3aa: CASSWDFQETQYF; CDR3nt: TGTGCCAGCTCATGGGACTTTCAAGAGACCCAGTACTTC
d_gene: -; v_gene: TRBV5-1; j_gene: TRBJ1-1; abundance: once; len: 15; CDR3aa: CASSVEGWGNTEAFF; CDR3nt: TGCGCCAGCAGCGTGGAGGGGTGGGGGAACACTGAAGCTTTCTTT
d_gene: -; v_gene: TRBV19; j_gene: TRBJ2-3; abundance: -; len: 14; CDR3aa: CASNGGPRTDTQYF; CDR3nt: TGTGCCAGTAATGGTGGGCCCCGCACAGATACGCAGTATTTT
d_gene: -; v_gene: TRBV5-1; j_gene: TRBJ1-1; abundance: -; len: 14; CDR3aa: CASSPNRQGNQAFF; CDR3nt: TGCGCCAGCAGCCCCAACAGGCAAGGGAATCAAGCTTTCTTT
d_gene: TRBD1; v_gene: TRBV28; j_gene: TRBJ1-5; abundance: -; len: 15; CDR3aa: CASSSGTGVGQPQHF; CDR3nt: TGTGCCAGCAGTTCTGGGACAGGGGTCGGTCAGCCCCAGCATTTT
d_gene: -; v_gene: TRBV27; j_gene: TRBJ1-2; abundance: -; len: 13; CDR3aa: CASSLGGGSGYTF; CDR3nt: TGTGCCAGCAGTTTAGGGGGGGGGAGTGGCTACACCTTC
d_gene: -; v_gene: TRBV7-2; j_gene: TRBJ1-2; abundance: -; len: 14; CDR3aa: CASSSRGGWYGYTF; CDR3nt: TGTGCCAGCAGCTCCCGGGGGGGGTGGTATGGCTACACCTTC
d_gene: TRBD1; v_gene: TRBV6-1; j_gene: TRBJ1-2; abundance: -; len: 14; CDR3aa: CASSEANRGLGYTF; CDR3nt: TGTGCCAGCAGTGAAGCGAACAGGGGGCTTGGCTACACCTTC
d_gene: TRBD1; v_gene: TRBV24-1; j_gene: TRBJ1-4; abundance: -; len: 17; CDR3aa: CATSVGCRGRTNEKLFF; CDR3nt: TGTGCCACCTCAGTGGGGTGCAGGGGGCGTACAAATGAAAAACTGTTTTTT
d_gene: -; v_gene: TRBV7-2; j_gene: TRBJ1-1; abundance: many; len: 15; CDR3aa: CASSPTGTMNTEAFF; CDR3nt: TGTGCCAGCAGCCCGACCGGGACAATGAACACTGAAGCTTTCTTT
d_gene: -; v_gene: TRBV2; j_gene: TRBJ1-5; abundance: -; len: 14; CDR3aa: CASNSPAGNQPQHF; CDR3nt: TGTGCCAGCAACTCACCGGCGGGGAATCAGCCCCAGCATTTT
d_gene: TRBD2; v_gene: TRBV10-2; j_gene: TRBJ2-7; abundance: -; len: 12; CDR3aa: CASGGDLSEQYF; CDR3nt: TGCGCCAGCGGGGGGGACCTCAGCGAGCAGTACTTC
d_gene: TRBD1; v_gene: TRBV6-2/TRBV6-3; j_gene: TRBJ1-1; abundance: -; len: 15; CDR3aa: CASSYLGQRNTEAFF; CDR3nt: TGTGCCAGCAGTTACTTGGGACAGCGGAACACTGAAGCTTTCTTT
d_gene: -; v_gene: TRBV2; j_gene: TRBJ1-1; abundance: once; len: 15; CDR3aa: CASSQWGRGGTEAFF; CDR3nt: TGTGCCAGCAGCCAATGGGGGAGGGGAGGAACTGAAGCTTTCTTT
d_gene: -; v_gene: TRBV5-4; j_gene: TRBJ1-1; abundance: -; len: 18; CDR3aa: CASSLGGLGQGGSTEAFF; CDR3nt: TGTGCCAGCAGCCTAGGAGGTTTAGGGCAGGGAGGGTCCACTGAAGCTTTCTTT
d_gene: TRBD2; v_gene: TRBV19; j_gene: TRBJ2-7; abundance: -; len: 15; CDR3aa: CASSIWGGPSYEQYF; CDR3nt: TGTGCCAGTAGTATTTGGGGAGGGCCTTCCTACGAGCAGTACTTC
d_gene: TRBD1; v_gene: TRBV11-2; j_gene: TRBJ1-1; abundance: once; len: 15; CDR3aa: CASSLETGFNTEAFF; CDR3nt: TGTGCCAGCAGCTTAGAGACAGGGTTTAACACTGAAGCTTTCTTT
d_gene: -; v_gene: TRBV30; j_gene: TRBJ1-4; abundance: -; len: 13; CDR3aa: CAFMGHLEEKLFF; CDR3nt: TGTGCCTTTATGGGACATCTTGAAGAAAAACTGTTTTTT
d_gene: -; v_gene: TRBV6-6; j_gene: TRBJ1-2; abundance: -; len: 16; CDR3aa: CASSYSGGRNDYGYTF; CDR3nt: TGTGCCAGCAGTTACTCGGGGGGGCGAAATGACTATGGCTACACCTTC
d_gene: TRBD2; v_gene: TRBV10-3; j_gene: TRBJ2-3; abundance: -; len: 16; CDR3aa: CAISARLAQSTDTQYF; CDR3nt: TGTGCCATCAGTGCCCGACTAGCGCAAAGCACAGATACGCAGTATTTT
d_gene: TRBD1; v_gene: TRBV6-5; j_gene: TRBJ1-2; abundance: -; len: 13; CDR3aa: CASSPGGYDGYTF; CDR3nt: TGTGCCAGCAGTCCAGGGGGTTACGATGGCTACACCTTC
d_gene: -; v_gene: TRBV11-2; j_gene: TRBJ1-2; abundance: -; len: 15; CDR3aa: CASTKGSADPYGYTF; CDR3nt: TGTGCCAGCACCAAAGGGTCAGCGGATCCCTATGGCTACACCTTC